This paragraph covers one TCR beta chain sequence. The same CDR3 can be traced to other DNA sequences in this sample. The data originate from a study of blood T cell repertoires in COVID-19. About the research overall: Material from acute and convalescent COVID-19 was sourced from the United States, Italy and Spain. PBMCs, B-cell-depleted T cells, or T cells were the source of the cDNA or gDNA that made up the material.

Patients in Seattle were enrolled during active infection, then followed longitudinally. The assay was immunoSEQ multiplex PCR, and TCRdb's table has in-frame clones only and misses some. This table holds 77,000 or so clones, roughly 80% found once. The CDR3 has 13 amino acids. CDR1 and CDR2 from the germline V gene are MNHEY and SMNVEV (reference sequence). V lost 1 base to trimming and J lost 4 bases, with 7 bases between them. Sequenced sample: peripheral blood. This TCR came from a man aged 30 to 39 with COVID-19, enrolled during active disease. The chain links TRBV27 to TRBJ2-5; perhaps TRBD1 as D (5 bases). Here the CDR3 DNA reads TGTGCCAGCAGTTTATATAGGGGAGAGACCCAGTACTTC. This sequence encodes CASSLYRGETQYF.